These T cell receptor beta chains were read from a single sample in a study of cytotoxic CD8 clonotypes in ibrutinib-treated CLL. Some clones are missing from TCRdb's copy, which holds only in-frame ones; the method was immunoSEQ multiplex PCR. Of fewer than 300,000 clones in the sample, roughly 76% were seen once. The source material was PBMCs, sampled at disease progression, from a patient treated with ibrutinib. The receptors shown here come from a human donor with chronic lymphocytic leukemia. Each CDR3 is given with its conserved first and last residue. The order of the fields is clone size, J gene, V gene, D gene, CDR3 DNA, CDR3 protein. D genes are given only for firm matches. Only part of the rows carry a size: once, few, many, or a class if the clone is expanded.

size: -; J: TRBJ2-5; V: TRBV10-2; D: -; DNA: TGCGCCAGCAGTGACCCCGGGGGACAGAGAGAGACCCAGTACTTC; CDR3: CASSDPGGQRETQYF
size: -; J: TRBJ2-3; V: TRBV13; D: TRBD2; DNA: TGTGCCAGCAGCTTAGAACTAGCGGGGCCCCAGCAGTATTTT; CDR3: CASSLELAGPQQYF
size: -; J: TRBJ2-3; V: TRBV12-5; D: -; DNA: TGTGCTAGTGGTCCCCGGGACAAATATACGCAGTATTTT; CDR3: CASGPRDKYTQYF
size: -; J: TRBJ2-3; V: TRBV7-8; D: TRBD2; DNA: TGTGCCAGCAGCGGGGGGGGATTCACAGATACGCAGTATTTT; CDR3: CASSGGGFTDTQYF
size: -; J: TRBJ2-1; V: TRBV25-1; D: TRBD1; DNA: TGTGCCAGCAGTGAGCTAGGGACAGATTTAGGCAATGAGCAGTTCTTC; CDR3: CASSELGTDLGNEQFF
size: -; J: TRBJ2-1; V: TRBV7-3; D: TRBD2; DNA: TGTGCCAGCAGCTTTTTGGGCGGGGGGCCCCCTAATGAGCAGTTCTTC; CDR3: CASSFLGGGPPNEQFF
size: -; J: TRBJ1-5; V: TRBV5-8; D: -; DNA: TGTGCCAGCAGCTTATCGACGGGGAGCAATCAGCCCCAGCATTTT; CDR3: CASSLSTGSNQPQHF
size: -; J: TRBJ2-1; V: TRBV10-2; D: -; DNA: TGCGCCAGCAGTGATTCATTCGGACTCTCCTACAATGAGCAGTTCTTC; CDR3: CASSDSFGLSYNEQFF
size: few; J: TRBJ1-1; V: TRBV7-6; D: -; DNA: TGTGCCAGCAGCTTAAGGCAGGGTCTGAACACTGAAGCTTTCTTT; CDR3: CASSLRQGLNTEAFF
size: -; J: TRBJ2-7; V: TRBV5-4; D: TRBD2; DNA: TGTGCCAGCAGCTTACCTGGCGGGAGGGTTCCCTACGAGCAGTACTTC; CDR3: CASSLPGGRVPYEQYF
size: -; J: TRBJ2-5; V: TRBV29-1; D: TRBD1; DNA: TGCAGCGTTGACCCGCGGGACAGGGAGACCCAGTACTTC; CDR3: CSVDPRDRETQYF
size: -; J: TRBJ2-3; V: TRBV29-1; D: -; DNA: TGCAGCGTTGAGGGGATCAGCACAGATACGCAGTATTTT; CDR3: CSVEGISTDTQYF
size: -; J: TRBJ2-2; V: TRBV4-2; D: -; DNA: TGTGCCAGCAGCCAAGATCCCGAGACAGGCTTCACCGGGGAGCTGTTTTTT; CDR3: CASSQDPETGFTGELFF
size: -; J: TRBJ1-1; V: TRBV6-5; D: -; DNA: TGTGCCAGCAGTTACGCCATCAGGGCTGAAGCTTTCTTT; CDR3: CASSYAIRAEAFF
size: -; J: TRBJ1-5; V: TRBV6-6; D: -; DNA: TGTGCCAGCAATACAGGGTATAGCAATCAGCCCCAGCATTTT; CDR3: CASNTGYSNQPQHF
size: -; J: TRBJ2-7; V: TRBV6-5; D: -; DNA: TGTGCCAGCAGCCTCCCCGGGTACGAGCAGTACTTC; CDR3: CASSLPGYEQYF
size: -; J: TRBJ1-1; V: TRBV18; D: -; DNA: TGTGCCAGCTCACCTATAAGGGTGAACACTGAAGCTTTCTTT; CDR3: CASSPIRVNTEAFF
size: -; J: TRBJ1-1; V: TRBV9; D: TRBD1; DNA: TGTGCCAGCAGCAACACCTTTCGGACAGGGGTGGAAGAAGCTTTCTTT; CDR3: CASSNTFRTGVEEAFF
size: -; J: TRBJ1-1; V: TRBV6-6; D: -; DNA: TGTGCCAGCAGTTACCCCCAGGGGAACACTGAAGCTTTCTTT; CDR3: CASSYPQGNTEAFF
size: -; J: TRBJ2-3; V: TRBV10-2; D: TRBD1; DNA: TGCGCCAGCAGTGATGGGGACAGCTTTTTAGGGGGTACGCAGTATTTT; CDR3: CASSDGDSFLGGTQYF
size: -; J: TRBJ2-3; V: TRBV7-8; D: TRBD2; DNA: TGTGCCAGCAGCTTGCCCCTCGCGGGAGGGGTCCCTAGCACAGATACGCAGTATTTT; CDR3: CASSLPLAGGVPSTDTQYF
size: -; J: TRBJ1-1; V: TRBV2; D: -; DNA: TGTGCCAGCGCCCCAGGAATGAACACTGAAGCTTTCTTT; CDR3: CASAPGMNTEAFF
size: -; J: TRBJ2-2; V: TRBV9; D: TRBD1; DNA: TGTGCCAGCAGCATGGGGACAGGGGGCGTAGTAGGGGAGCTGTTTTTT; CDR3: CASSMGTGGVVGELFF
size: -; J: TRBJ2-7; V: TRBV20-1; D: -; DNA: TGCAGTGCTACCGTTTCCTACGAGCAGTACTTC; CDR3: CSATVSYEQYF
size: -; J: TRBJ2-5; V: TRBV18; D: -; DNA: TGTGCCAGCTCACCGACGTACCAAGAGACCCAGTACTTC; CDR3: CASSPTYQETQYF
size: -; J: TRBJ2-7; V: TRBV5-6; D: TRBD1; DNA: TGTGCCAGCAGCTTAGGAACAGGGGGAAACGAGCAGTACTTC; CDR3: CASSLGTGGNEQYF
size: -; J: TRBJ2-7; V: TRBV19; D: -; DNA: TGTGCCAGTAGTGAACTAGCCGGGAGACTCTACGAGCAGTACTTC; CDR3: CASSELAGRLYEQYF
size: once; J: TRBJ2-3; V: TRBV9; D: -; DNA: TGTGCCAGCAGCGTAGAGAGCTCTAGCACAGATACGCAGTATTTT; CDR3: CASSVESSSTDTQYF
size: -; J: TRBJ2-3; V: TRBV27; D: -; DNA: TGTGCCAGCAGTTTATATCAGGCAGATACGCAGTATTTT; CDR3: CASSLYQADTQYF
size: -; J: TRBJ1-6; V: TRBV4-1; D: -; DNA: TGCGCCAGCAGCCAAGTTGGGGGGATCTTGTCACCCCTCCACTTT; CDR3: CASSQVGGILSPLHF
size: few; J: TRBJ2-2; V: TRBV10-3; D: TRBD1; DNA: TGTGCCATCAGTCGGACAGGGGGCGAGGCCAACACCGGGGAGCTGTTTTTT; CDR3: CAISRTGGEANTGELFF
size: -; J: TRBJ1-2; V: TRBV6-5; D: -; DNA: TGTGCCAGCAGTTCCCCGACAGCTGCTAACTATGGCTACACCTTC; CDR3: CASSSPTAANYGYTF
size: -; J: TRBJ1-1; V: TRBV28; D: -; DNA: TGTGCCAGCAGTTTAATGGACACTGAAGCTTTCTTT; CDR3: CASSLMDTEAFF
size: -; J: TRBJ2-7; V: TRBV7-9; D: -; DNA: TGTGCCAGCAGCTTGAGCACCTACGAGCAGTACTTC; CDR3: CASSLSTYEQYF
size: -; J: TRBJ2-7; V: TRBV27; D: TRBD1; DNA: TGTGCCAGCAGTTTGGTTACCGGGACAGGGGTTAATGAGCAGTACTTC; CDR3: CASSLVTGTGVNEQYF
size: -; J: TRBJ2-7; V: TRBV4-1; D: -; DNA: TGCGCCAGCAGCCCGCAGGGGGGCGGAACCTACGAGCAGTACTTC; CDR3: CASSPQGGGTYEQYF
size: -; J: TRBJ2-7; V: TRBV28; D: -; DNA: TGTGCCAGCAGTTCCGCTAGCTTCTTTGGGAGGCCCTCCTACGAGCAGTACTTC; CDR3: CASSSASFFGRPSYEQYF
size: -; J: TRBJ2-1; V: TRBV29-1; D: TRBD1; DNA: TGCAGCGTTGAAAGTGGGGACAGCATTGACCTATGGAGCTCCTACAATGAGCAGTTCTTC; CDR3: CSVESGDSIDLWSSYNEQFF
size: -; J: TRBJ1-1; V: TRBV5-1; D: -; DNA: TGCGCCAGCAGCTTGGCTCGGGGCGGCACTGAAGCTTTCTTT; CDR3: CASSLARGGTEAFF